A selection of T cell receptor beta chains follows, all from one sample in a study of blood T cells in healthy people across ages. TCRdb itself ran the 5' RACE reads through MiXCR, one entry per CDR3 protein. The data hold some 1,500,000 distinct CDR3 sequences, with approximately 39% observed a single time. Sequenced: blood. These TCRs come from a woman aged 18-35 years in good health. CDR3s include the opening cysteine and the closing phenylalanine or tryptophan. The D gene is left open where the match is weak. Clone sizes are given selectively: once, few, many, or a class where the clone is expanded.

v_call: TRBV6-2/TRBV6-3; d_call: NA; clone_size: NA; j_call: TRBJ2-7; cdr3_nt: TGTGCCAGCAGTTACTCGATGGTGGGGCAGTACTTC; cdr3_aa: CASSYSMVGQYF
v_call: TRBV24-1; d_call: NA; clone_size: NA; j_call: TRBJ2-1; cdr3_nt: TGTGCCACCTCAAGCGGCAATGAGCAGTTCTTC; cdr3_aa: CATSSGNEQFF
v_call: TRBV20-1; d_call: NA; clone_size: NA; j_call: TRBJ1-2; cdr3_nt: TGCAGTGCTAGAGATCTTAGGGCAGTCTACTATGGCTACACCTTC; cdr3_aa: CSARDLRAVYYGYTF
v_call: TRBV4-2; d_call: NA; clone_size: NA; j_call: TRBJ2-3; cdr3_nt: TGTGCCAGCAGCCAAGCCTACAGCACAGATACGCAGTATTTT; cdr3_aa: CASSQAYSTDTQYF
v_call: TRBV20-1; d_call: NA; clone_size: few; j_call: TRBJ2-1; cdr3_nt: TGCAGTGCCGAGGGCAGTAATGAGCAGTTCTTC; cdr3_aa: CSAEGSNEQFF
v_call: TRBV7-2; d_call: NA; clone_size: few; j_call: TRBJ2-7; cdr3_nt: TGTGCCAGCAGCCTCCCTGGCAGGGACGAGCAGTACTTC; cdr3_aa: CASSLPGRDEQYF
v_call: TRBV6-6; d_call: TRBD1; clone_size: NA; j_call: TRBJ1-3; cdr3_nt: TGTGCCAGCAGCCGGGGACAGGGAAACTCTGGAAACACCATATATTTT; cdr3_aa: CASSRGQGNSGNTIYF
v_call: TRBV27; d_call: TRBD2; clone_size: few; j_call: TRBJ2-3; cdr3_nt: TGTGCCAGCAGTACCCGGACTAGCGGGGGCCCGACAGATACGCAGTATTTT; cdr3_aa: CASSTRTSGGPTDTQYF
v_call: TRBV4-3; d_call: NA; clone_size: NA; j_call: TRBJ2-1; cdr3_nt: TGCGCCAGCAGCCAAGAGCAGCCGGGGGTCAATGAGCAGTTCTTC; cdr3_aa: CASSQEQPGVNEQFF
v_call: TRBV5-1; d_call: NA; clone_size: NA; j_call: TRBJ2-3; cdr3_nt: TGCGCCGGCAGCTTCCTGGAGGGGCGCACAGATACGCAGTATTTT; cdr3_aa: CAGSFLEGRTDTQYF
v_call: TRBV27; d_call: NA; clone_size: NA; j_call: TRBJ1-1; cdr3_nt: TGTGCCAGCAGGGCTCCAGGTTCCCCCCTATATAACACTGAAGCTTTCTTT; cdr3_aa: CASRAPGSPLYNTEAFF
v_call: TRBV7-2; d_call: NA; clone_size: few; j_call: TRBJ2-1; cdr3_nt: TGTGCCAGCAGCCGAGCGAAGGTCCCCTACAATGAGCAGTTCTTC; cdr3_aa: CASSRAKVPYNEQFF
v_call: TRBV4-1; d_call: NA; clone_size: few; j_call: TRBJ1-5; cdr3_nt: TGCGCCAGCAGCCCGTTGCCCAATTTGAGCAATCAGCCCCAGCATTTT; cdr3_aa: CASSPLPNLSNQPQHF
v_call: TRBV2; d_call: NA; clone_size: many; j_call: TRBJ2-3; cdr3_nt: TGTGCCAGCCTTGGAGCAGATACGCAGTATTTT; cdr3_aa: CASLGADTQYF
v_call: TRBV12-3/TRBV12-4; d_call: NA; clone_size: few; j_call: TRBJ2-5; cdr3_nt: TGTGCCAGCAGTTTAGCTAGTTGGGAGACCCAGTACTTC; cdr3_aa: CASSLASWETQYF
v_call: TRBV20-1; d_call: NA; clone_size: NA; j_call: TRBJ2-3; cdr3_nt: TGCAATGCTAGTATCGCGCGAAGCACAGATACGCAGTATTTT; cdr3_aa: CNASIARSTDTQYF
v_call: TRBV28; d_call: NA; clone_size: few; j_call: TRBJ1-1; cdr3_nt: TGTGCCAGCAGTTCGCAGGGGCGATCGAACACTGAAGCTTTCTTT; cdr3_aa: CASSSQGRSNTEAFF
v_call: TRBV4-3; d_call: NA; clone_size: few; j_call: TRBJ2-7; cdr3_nt: TGCGCCAGCAGCCAAGCCAGCGGGGACAGCTACGAGCAGTACTTC; cdr3_aa: CASSQASGDSYEQYF
v_call: TRBV5-6; d_call: NA; clone_size: few; j_call: TRBJ1-1; cdr3_nt: TGTGCCAGCAGCTTGGAAACAGGGGAAGCTTTCTTT; cdr3_aa: CASSLETGEAFF
v_call: TRBV11-2; d_call: NA; clone_size: few; j_call: TRBJ2-1; cdr3_nt: TGTGCCAGCAGCTTAGTACGGCTTCTCTACAATGAGCAGTTCTTC; cdr3_aa: CASSLVRLLYNEQFF
v_call: TRBV27; d_call: NA; clone_size: NA; j_call: TRBJ1-6; cdr3_nt: TGTGCCAGCAGTCCAAGGGATGGTGGTTCACCCCTCCACTTT; cdr3_aa: CASSPRDGGSPLHF
v_call: TRBV9; d_call: NA; clone_size: NA; j_call: TRBJ1-2; cdr3_nt: TGTGCCAGCAGCGGACTGAGCTATGGCTACACCTTC; cdr3_aa: CASSGLSYGYTF
v_call: TRBV20-1; d_call: TRBD1; clone_size: NA; j_call: TRBJ1-2; cdr3_nt: TGCAGTGCGGACAGGGGGTTCGGCTACACCTTC; cdr3_aa: CSADRGFGYTF
v_call: TRBV7-9; d_call: NA; clone_size: NA; j_call: TRBJ2-5; cdr3_nt: TGTGCCAGCAGCTTTTTGAGCACCCAAGAGACCCAGTACTTC; cdr3_aa: CASSFLSTQETQYF
v_call: TRBV18; d_call: TRBD1; clone_size: NA; j_call: TRBJ1-1; cdr3_nt: TGTGCCAGCTCACCGACGACAGGGTTCAGGAACACTGAAGCTTTCTTT; cdr3_aa: CASSPTTGFRNTEAFF